This entry features one T cell receptor beta chain sequence. The method was immunoSEQ multiplex PCR; TCRdb's version includes in-frame clones alone and lacks a portion of them. The sample contains fewer than 300,000 clones, around 89% of which appear only once. These data belong to a study of blood T cell repertoires in COVID-19. Study-wide context: Samples taken during acute and convalescent COVID-19 were collected in the United States, Italy and Spain. T cells, B-cell-depleted T cells, or PBMCs provided the cDNA or gDNA that served as material.

CDR1 and CDR2 from the germline V gene are MNHEY and SVGAGI. The CDR3 runs to 15 residues. V was cut by 0 bases and J by 1 base, with 9 bases left in between. The chain carries TRBV6-5 and TRBJ1-2; D gene uncertain. The receptor was isolated from a man between 25 and 39 years old with acute or convalescent COVID-19. Material for sequencing was peripheral blood. This CDR3 reads CASSYSIQFNYGYTF. CDR3 bases: TGTGCCAGCAGTTACTCGATACAGTTTAACTATGGCTACACCTTC.